One sample yielded the 22 T cell receptor beta chains listed below, sequenced in a study of T-cell reconstitution after alpha-beta-depleted transplantation in children. It was with unique molecular identifiers that the TCRbeta library was prepared. TCRdb reprocessed the PCR reads via MiXCR and lists one record per CDR3 protein. The sample records 540,000 or so distinct CDR3 sequences, 20% to 25% being singletons. Sequencing used PBMCs, mostly from graft donor cells, obtained 360 days after TCRalphabeta/CD19-depleted stem cell transplant. These receptors were taken from a boy in the first two years of life who had a stem cell transplant for acute myeloid leukemia, so the T cells may come from the graft donor.

Ten or more counts support this clonotype. This rearrangement joins TRBV7-9 to TRBJ1-5; maybe TRBD1 (5 bases). The CDR3 is 17 amino acids. From germline, CDR1 is SEHNR and CDR2 FQNEAQ (reference sequence). Trimming took 0 bases from V and 3 from J, leaving 15 bases between them. CDR3 DNA: TGTGCCAGCAGCTTAGCAGGGCCAGGGACTCACAATCAGCCCCAGCATTTT. This codes for CASSLAGPGTHNQPQHF.

There are many counts of this clonotype. The chain combines TRBV4-1 with TRBJ1-5; D uncertain. Trimming left V 0 bases short and J 3 bases short, with 6 bases between. CDR3 size: 14 residues. Germline loops: CDR1 MGHRA, CDR2 YSYEKL. The CDR3 nucleotides read TGCGCCAGCAGCCAAGATGCAGTCAATCAGCCCCAGCATTTT. It translates to CASSQDAVNQPQHF.

This clonotype was seen a handful of times. CDR3 amino acids: CSASSFRGSTDTQYF. CDR3 nucleotides: TGCAGTGCTAGCTCTTTCCGGGGGAGCACAGATACGCAGTATTTT. The V gene is TRBV20-1, the J gene TRBJ2-3; TRBD2 might be the D (6 bases). The germline V gene has CDR1 DFQATT and CDR2 SNEGSKA (reference sequence). This CDR3 has 15 residues. Trimming removed 3 bases at V and 0 bases at J, with 13 bases between.

This clonotype was counted only a few times. The genes are TRBV12-3 or TRBV12-4 and TRBJ2-3; D remains unclear. Trimming pared 5 bases from V and 0 bases from J, leaving 21 bases between. This CDR3 is built from 18 residues. The CDR3 nucleotides are TGTGCCAGCAGTCCCTCTACGGTTCTCCCGTTTAGCACAGATACGCAGTATTTT. Its translation is CASSPSTVLPFSTDTQYF.

The V gene is TRBV3-1, the J gene TRBJ2-1; the D is unclear. Germline assignment: CDR1 LGHDT and CDR2 YNNKEL (reference sequence). The CDR3 has 17 amino acids. The ends were cut back, 0 bases at V and 2 bases at J, with 14 bases in the middle. CDR3 region: CASSQDMPRAAYNEQFF. The CDR3 region has the DNA TGTGCCAGCAGCCAAGATATGCCCCGTGCGGCCTACAATGAGCAGTTCTTC.

This rearrangement joins TRBV7-9 to TRBJ2-1, with a tentative D call TRBD1 (5 bases). This CDR3 is built from 14 residues. Germline loops: CDR1 SEHNR, CDR2 FQNEAQ (reference sequence). V was shortened by 5 bases and J by 2 bases, with 10 bases between the two germline ends. The CDR3 loop is CASSQGAAYNEQFF. CDR3 sequence (DNA): TGTGCCAGCAGCCAAGGGGCGGCCTACAATGAGCAGTTCTTC.

As regards this clonotype: This likely comes from a read error, as the CDR3 has no conserved phenylalanine or tryptophan at its end. The DNA of the CDR3 is TGTGCCAGCAGCTTATTCGGGGGGGTTCACGACGAGTTCCTCCGGGCCTATGAAAAACTGTTTTCT. Protein sequence: CASSLFGGVHDEFLRAYEKLFS. The J gene is TRBJ1-4, the V gene TRBV7-2; tentative D call: TRBD1 (5 bases). The germline V and J ends were trimmed by 2 bases and 6 bases, with 34 bases remaining between them. The CDR3 has 22 residues. Germline CDR1 reads SGHTA; CDR2 reads FQGNSA.

This clonotype was counted between two and nine times. The rearrangement joins TRBV12-3 or TRBV12-4 to TRBJ1-2; D remains unclear. This CDR3 spans 15 amino acids. Trimming cost V 3 bases and J 7 bases, with 18 bases left between them. As DNA, the CDR3 is TGTGCCAGCAGTTTGGGGTCCCTCTTGGAGACTGGCTACACCTTC. It is translated as CASSLGSLLETGYTF.

This clonotype has only a few counts. V gene TRBV11-1 combines with J gene TRBJ2-3; the D is unclear. V lost 5 bases and J 0 bases, leaving 24 bases between the germline ends. The CDR3 consists of 19 residues. Per germline, CDR1 SGHAT and CDR2 FQDESV (reference sequence). CDR3 sequence: CASSPYPETDGTSTDTQYF. In DNA form, the CDR3 reads TGTGCCAGCAGCCCCTACCCCGAGACGGACGGTACTAGCACAGATACGCAGTATTTT.

This clonotype has ten or more counts. The J gene is TRBJ2-6, the V gene TRBV10-1, with 7 bases that match TRBD1. With V trimmed by 4 bases and J by 10 bases, 7 bases remained unmatched. The CDR3 consists of 14 residues. Germline CDR1 WNHNN, CDR2 SYGVQD (reference sequence). The CDR3 reads CASSGSGQWNVLTF. The CDR3 region has the DNA TGCGCCAGCAGTGGGTCGGGACAGTGGAACGTCCTGACTTTC.

The rearrangement uses TRBV14 and TRBJ2-1, with 10 bases matching TRBD2. After removal of 3 bases from V and 5 bases from J, the junction contained 13 bases not matched to a gene. This CDR3 has 18 residues. Germline assignment: CDR1 SGHDN and CDR2 FVKESK. CDR3 amino acids: CASSHGWSLAGFNNEQFF. DNA of the CDR3: TGTGCCAGCAGCCACGGATGGTCACTAGCGGGGTTTAACAATGAGCAGTTCTTC.

This clonotype came up many times. The chain couples TRBV6-5 to TRBJ2-7; weak D call: TRBD2 (5 bases). V lost 8 bases, J lost 0 bases, and 14 bases lay in between. The CDR3 spans 14 residues. Germline CDR1 is MNHEY and CDR2 is SVGAGI. This chain's CDR3 is CASARLPGSYEQYF. CDR3 DNA: TGTGCCAGCGCCAGACTACCTGGCTCCTACGAGCAGTACTTC.

Only a few counts were recorded for this clonotype. V and J are TRBV29-1 and TRBJ2-3; TRBD1 matches 9 bases. The CDR3 spans 18 residues. V was pared by 0 bases and J by 0 bases, with 10 bases of the junction left unmatched. Germline lookup yields CDR1 SQVTM and CDR2 ANQGSEA. CDR3 DNA sequence: TGCAGCGTTGAAGATCTAAGTGGGGACAGGGCTAGCACAGATACGCAGTATTTT. Translation: CSVEDLSGDRASTDTQYF.

This rearrangement joins TRBV7-9 to TRBJ2-7; D gene uncertain. Per germline, CDR1 SEHNR and CDR2 FQNEAQ (reference sequence). This CDR3 contains 13 residues. The V end was cut by 0 bases, the J end by 5 bases, with 8 bases between. The CDR3 DNA reads as TGTGCCAGCAGCTTAGCCCTGGGGAACGAGCAGTACTTC. Translated, it gives CASSLALGNEQYF.

This clonotype was detected only a few times. The chain employs TRBV20-1 and TRBJ2-7; 9 bases fit TRBD1. CDR3 size: 16 residues. Germline trimming cut 5 bases from V and 0 bases from J; bases unmatched to any gene: 11. Germline lookup yields CDR1 DFQATT and CDR2 SNEGSKA (reference sequence). The CDR3 here is CSAGGFDRGASYEQYV. DNA for the CDR3: TGCAGTGCTGGGGGATTCGACAGGGGGGCCTCCTACGAGCAGTACGTC.

This clonotype was counted many times. The J gene is TRBJ1-2, the V gene TRBV20-1, with D hard to call. V was cut by 3 bases and J by 7 bases, with 18 bases left in between. The CDR3 is 14 amino acids. CDR1 and CDR2 (germline): DFQATT, SNEGSKA (reference sequence). The CDR3 reads CSASGEAGFAGYTF. DNA of the CDR3: TGCAGTGCTAGTGGGGAGGCAGGCTTTGCTGGCTACACCTTC.

The chain combines TRBV2 with TRBJ1-5; 7 bases are a match to TRBD1. The J segment lost 7 bases and the V segment lost 6 bases, leaving 12 bases of the junction unmatched. Germline lookup yields CDR1 SNHLY and CDR2 FYNNEI. CDR3 length: 15 amino acids. CDR3 amino acids: CASRSDRVGEQPQHF. In DNA form, the CDR3 reads TGTGCCAGCAGGAGTGACAGGGTGGGGGAACAGCCCCAGCATTTT.

This clonotype was seen more than once but under ten times. In DNA form, the CDR3 reads TGCAGTGCTAGAGCCCCCCGACAGCGGGGGGGCCTCTACAATGAGCAGTTCTTC. It translates to CSARAPRQRGGLYNEQFF. This sequence joins TRBV20-1 and TRBJ2-1; 10 bases align to TRBD2. This CDR3 contains 18 residues. The ends lost 1 base at V and 3 bases at J; junction bases unmatched: 12. In germline, CDR1 is DFQATT, CDR2 SNEGSKA (reference sequence).

Written as DNA, the CDR3 is TGTGCCAGCAGCCCCCGTTTATGGGGATCATCCTACGAGCAGTACTTC. This translates into CASSPRLWGSSYEQYF. J is TRBJ2-7 and V is TRBV7-9, with unresolved D. Germline values: CDR1 SEHNR, CDR2 FQNEAQ (reference sequence). The CDR3 is made up of 16 amino acids. Trimming shortened V by 5 bases and J by 1 base, and 18 bases separated the two germline ends.

There are a few counts of this clonotype. The J gene is TRBJ2-5, the V gene TRBV30; no clear D gene. In germline, CDR1 is GTSNPN, CDR2 SVGIG (reference sequence). The CDR3 runs 11 residues. Trimming left V 4 bases short and J 2 bases short, with 5 bases between. The CDR3 sequence is CAWKVQETQYF. The CDR3 nucleotides are TGTGCCTGGAAGGTGCAAGAGACCCAGTACTTC.

This clonotype has just a few counts. The genes are TRBV6-5 and TRBJ1-6, with D possibly TRBD1 on 5 matching bases. The CDR3 runs 15 residues. Per germline, CDR1 MNHEY and CDR2 SVGAGI. Deletions cut 2 bases from V and 8 bases from J, with 13 bases between. The CDR3 loop reads CASSYQWGKDSPLHF. CDR3 bases: TGTGCCAGCAGTTACCAGTGGGGGAAGGATTCACCCCTCCACTTT.

This clonotype was seen at least ten times. V usage is TRBV5-1 and J usage is TRBJ1-2; D is possibly TRBD1 (6 bases). Deletions cut 1 base from V and 3 bases from J, with 10 bases between. The germline CDR1 and CDR2 sequences are SGHRS and YFSETQ. The CDR3 has 14 residues. For the CDR3, the DNA is TGCGCCAGCAGCTTGTTCTCAGGGGACTATGGCTACACCTTC. Protein product: CASSLFSGDYGYTF. Full variable domain (missing parts from reference TRBV5-1 and TRBJ1-2): KAGVTQTPRYLIKTRGQQVTLSCSPISGHRSVSWYQQTPGQGLQFLFEYFSETQRNKGNFPGRFSGRQFSNSRSEMNVSTLELGDSALYLCASSLFSGDYGYTFGSGTRLTVV.